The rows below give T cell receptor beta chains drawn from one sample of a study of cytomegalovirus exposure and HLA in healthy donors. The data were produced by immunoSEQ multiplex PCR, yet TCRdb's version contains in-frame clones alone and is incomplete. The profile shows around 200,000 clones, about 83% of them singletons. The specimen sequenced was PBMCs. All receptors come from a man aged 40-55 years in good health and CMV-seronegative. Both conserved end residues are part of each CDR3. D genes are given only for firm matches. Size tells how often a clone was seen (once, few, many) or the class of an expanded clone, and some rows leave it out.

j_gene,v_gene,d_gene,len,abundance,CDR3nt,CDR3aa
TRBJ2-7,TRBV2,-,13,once,TGTGCCAGCAGTAAGAAAGGGGCATACGAGCAGTACTTC,CASSKKGAYEQYF
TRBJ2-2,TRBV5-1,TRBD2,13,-,TGCGCCAGCAGCCCCGGACTAGCCGGGGAGCTGTTTTTT,CASSPGLAGELFF
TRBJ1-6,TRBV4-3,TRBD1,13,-,TGCGCCAGCAGGCCTCCGGGACAGGGGACCCTCCACTTT,CASRPPGQGTLHF
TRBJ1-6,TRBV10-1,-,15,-,TGCGCCAGCAGTGAGGAAGGAGGGAATAATTCACCCCTCCACTTT,CASSEEGGNNSPLHF
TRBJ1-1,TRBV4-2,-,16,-,TGTGCCAGCAGCCAAGATTCCGGGGGATGGGGCACTGAAGCTTTCTTT,CASSQDSGGWGTEAFF
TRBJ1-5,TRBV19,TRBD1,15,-,TGTGCCAGTAGCCGGGACAGAGCCTTCAATCAGCCCCAGCATTTT,CASSRDRAFNQPQHF
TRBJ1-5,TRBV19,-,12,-,TGTGCCAGGACAGGTTGGGGTCAGCCCCAGCATTTT,CARTGWGQPQHF
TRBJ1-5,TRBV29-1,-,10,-,TGCAGCGTGTGGGACACGGCCCAGCATTTT,CSVWDTAQHF
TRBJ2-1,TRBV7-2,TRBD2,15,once,TGTGCCAGCAGTATAGCGGGGGGGCCATACAATGAGCAGTTCTTC,CASSIAGGPYNEQFF
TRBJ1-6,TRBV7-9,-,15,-,TGTGCCAGCAGCTTAAGTCGGGGCTATAATTCACCCCTCCACTTT,CASSLSRGYNSPLHF
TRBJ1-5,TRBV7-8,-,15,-,TGTGCCAGCAGCCGGACTGTGTCTAGCAATCAGCCCCAGCATTTT,CASSRTVSSNQPQHF
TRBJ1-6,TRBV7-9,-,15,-,TGTGCCAGCAGCTTAGCCCGCCCTCCGGATTCACCCCTCCACTTT,CASSLARPPDSPLHF
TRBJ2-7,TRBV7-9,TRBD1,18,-,TGTTCCAGCAGCTTAGTCGGACAGGCCCTTCCCTTGATCTACGAGCAGTACTTC,CSSSLVGQALPLIYEQYF
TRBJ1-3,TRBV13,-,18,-,TGTGCCAGCAGTTCGCCTTACATTCCAGCGAACTCTGGAAACACCATATATTTT,CASSSPYIPANSGNTIYF
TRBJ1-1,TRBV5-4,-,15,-,TGTGCCAGCAGCCTGACAGGCTCTCGAAACACTGAAGCTTTCTTT,CASSLTGSRNTEAFF
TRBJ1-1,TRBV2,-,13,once,TGTGCCAGCAGTGTAAACAGAAACACTGAAGCTTTCTTT,CASSVNRNTEAFF
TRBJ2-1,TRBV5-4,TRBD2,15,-,TGTGCCAGCAGCTTGGGGGGACGGGGGGACAATGAGCAGTTCTTC,CASSLGGRGDNEQFF
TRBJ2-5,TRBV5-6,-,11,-,TGTGCCAGCAGCTTGACGGGGACCCAGTACTTC,CASSLTGTQYF
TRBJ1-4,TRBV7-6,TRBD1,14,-,TGTGCCAGCAGCCCAAGACAGGGTGGTGAAAAACTGTTTTTT,CASSPRQGGEKLFF
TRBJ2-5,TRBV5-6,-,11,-,TGTGCCAGCAGCAAAGGAGAGATCCAGTACTTC,CASSKGEIQYF
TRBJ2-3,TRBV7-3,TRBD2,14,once,TGTGCCAGCAGCCTCAGCGGGACTACAGATACGCAGTATTTT,CASSLSGTTDTQYF
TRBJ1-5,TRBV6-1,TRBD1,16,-,TGTGCCAGCAGTGAAACCCGGACAGGGTGGGATCAGCCCCAGCATTTT,CASSETRTGWDQPQHF
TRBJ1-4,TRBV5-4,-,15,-,TGTGCCAGCAGCTTGGTGATTGCGGGTAATGAAAAACTGTTTTTT,CASSLVIAGNEKLFF
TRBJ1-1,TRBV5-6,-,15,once,TGTGCCAGCAGCTTGGTGGGGGGGAGGGGGACTGAAGCTTTCTTT,CASSLVGGRGTEAFF
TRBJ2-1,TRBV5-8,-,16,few,TGTGCCAGCAGTTTTCTAGCGTCGAGCTCCTACAATGAGCAGTTCTTC,CASSFLASSSYNEQFF
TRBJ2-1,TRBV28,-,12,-,TGTGCCAGTAGCGGCTCCTACAATGAGCAGTTCTTC,CASSGSYNEQFF
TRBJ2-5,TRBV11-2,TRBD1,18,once,TGTGCCAGCAGCTTAGACCTCTTATGGACAGGGCAGGGGGAGACCCAGTACTTC,CASSLDLLWTGQGETQYF
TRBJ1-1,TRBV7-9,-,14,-,TGTGCCAGCAGCTTAGTTGGCCAGAACACTGAAGCTTTCTTT,CASSLVGQNTEAFF
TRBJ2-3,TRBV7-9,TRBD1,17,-,TGTGCCAGCAGCCCACGACGACAGGGACCCAGGGCAGATACGCAGTATTTT,CASSPRRQGPRADTQYF
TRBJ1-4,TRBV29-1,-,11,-,TGCAGCGTTGGGTCGACAGGAAAACTGTTTTTT,CSVGSTGKLFF
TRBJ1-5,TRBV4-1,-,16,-,TGCGCCAGCAGCCAAGCCCTTAGCTATAGCAATCAGCCCCAGCATTTT,CASSQALSYSNQPQHF
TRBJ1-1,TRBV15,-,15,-,TGTGCCACCAGCAGAGATCCAACTTTGGACACTGAAGCTTTCTTT,CATSRDPTLDTEAFF
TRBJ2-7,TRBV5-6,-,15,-,TGTGCCAGCAGCTTGTCGACCCAGGTCCCCTTCGAGCAGTACTTC,CASSLSTQVPFEQYF
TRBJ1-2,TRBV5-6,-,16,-,TGTGCCAGCAGCCCCGGCGCGTACAGCCCTAACTATGGCTACACCTTC,CASSPGAYSPNYGYTF
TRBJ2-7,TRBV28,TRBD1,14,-,TGTGCCAGCAGGCTCTGGGACAGGGCCTACGAGCAGTACTTC,CASRLWDRAYEQYF
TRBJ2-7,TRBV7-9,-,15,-,TGTGCCAGCACCAATTCCCGGGACAACTCCTACGAGCAGTACTTC,CASTNSRDNSYEQYF
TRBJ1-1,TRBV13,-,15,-,TGTGCCAGCAGCTCCTGGGGGGAGGAGATCACTGAAGCTTTCTTT,CASSSWGEEITEAFF
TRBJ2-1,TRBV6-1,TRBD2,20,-,TGTGCCAGCAGTGAAGCCTCCCCGGGGGCTAGCGGGAGCTCCTACAATGAGCAGTTCTTC,CASSEASPGASGSSYNEQFF
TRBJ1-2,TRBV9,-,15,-,TGTGCCAGCAGCGCCGGTTCCGACAGAAGCTATGGCTACACCTTC,CASSAGSDRSYGYTF
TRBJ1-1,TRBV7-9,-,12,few,TGTTCCAGCAGCCGCGGGACCCCGGGAGCTTTCTTT,CSSSRGTPGAFF
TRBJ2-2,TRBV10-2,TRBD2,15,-,TGCGCCAGCAGTGGGACTAGCGGGTACGCCGGGGAGCTGTTTTTT,CASSGTSGYAGELFF
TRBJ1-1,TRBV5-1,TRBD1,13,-,TGCGCCAGCAGCCCGGGACAGGGGTTTGAAGCTTTCTTT,CASSPGQGFEAFF
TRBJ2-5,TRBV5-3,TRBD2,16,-,TGTGCCAGAAGCCAAGCTAGCGGGGGGGCCGGAGAGACCCAGTACTTC,CARSQASGGAGETQYF